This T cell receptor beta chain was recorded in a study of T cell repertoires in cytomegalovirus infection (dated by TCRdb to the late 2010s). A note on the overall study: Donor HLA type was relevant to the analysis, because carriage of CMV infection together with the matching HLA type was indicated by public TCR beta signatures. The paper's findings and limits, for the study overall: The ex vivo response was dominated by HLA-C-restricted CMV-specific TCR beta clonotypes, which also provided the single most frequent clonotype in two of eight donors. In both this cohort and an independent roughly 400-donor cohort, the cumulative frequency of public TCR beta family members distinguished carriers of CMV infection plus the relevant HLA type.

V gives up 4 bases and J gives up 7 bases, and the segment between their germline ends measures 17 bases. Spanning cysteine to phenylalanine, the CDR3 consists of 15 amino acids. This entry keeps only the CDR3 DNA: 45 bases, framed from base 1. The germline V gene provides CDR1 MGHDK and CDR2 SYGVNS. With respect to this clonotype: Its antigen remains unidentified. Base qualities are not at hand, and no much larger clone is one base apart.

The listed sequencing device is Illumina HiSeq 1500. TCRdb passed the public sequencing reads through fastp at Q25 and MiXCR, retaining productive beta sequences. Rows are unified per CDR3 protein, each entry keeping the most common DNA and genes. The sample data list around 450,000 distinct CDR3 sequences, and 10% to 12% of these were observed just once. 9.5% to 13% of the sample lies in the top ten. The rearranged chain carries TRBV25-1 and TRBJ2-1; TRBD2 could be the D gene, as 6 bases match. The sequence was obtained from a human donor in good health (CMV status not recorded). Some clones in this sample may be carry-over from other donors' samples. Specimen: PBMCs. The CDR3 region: CASSVWGDYPNEQFF. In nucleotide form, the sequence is TGTGCCAGCAGTGTTTGGGGGGATTACCCTAATGAGCAGTTCTTC.